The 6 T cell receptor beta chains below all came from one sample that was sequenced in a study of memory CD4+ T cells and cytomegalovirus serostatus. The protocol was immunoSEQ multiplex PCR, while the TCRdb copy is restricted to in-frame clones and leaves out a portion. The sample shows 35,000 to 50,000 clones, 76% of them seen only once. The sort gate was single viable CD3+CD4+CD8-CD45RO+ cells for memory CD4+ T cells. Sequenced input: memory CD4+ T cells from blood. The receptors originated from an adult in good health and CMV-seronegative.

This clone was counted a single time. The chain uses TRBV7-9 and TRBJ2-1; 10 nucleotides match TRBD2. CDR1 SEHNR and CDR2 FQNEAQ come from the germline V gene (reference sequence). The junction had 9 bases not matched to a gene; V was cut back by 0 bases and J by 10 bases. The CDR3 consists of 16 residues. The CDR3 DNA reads TGTGCCAGCAGCTTAGCGGGCGGACTAGCGGTCCGGGAGCAGTTCTTC. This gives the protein CASSLAGGLAVREQFF.

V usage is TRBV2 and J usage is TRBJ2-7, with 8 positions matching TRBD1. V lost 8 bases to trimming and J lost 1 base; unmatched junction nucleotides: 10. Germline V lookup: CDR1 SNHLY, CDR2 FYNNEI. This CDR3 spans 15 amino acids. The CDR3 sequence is CASGEQGDPSYEQYF. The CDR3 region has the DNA TGTGCCAGCGGAGAACAGGGGGACCCGTCCTACGAGCAGTACTTC.

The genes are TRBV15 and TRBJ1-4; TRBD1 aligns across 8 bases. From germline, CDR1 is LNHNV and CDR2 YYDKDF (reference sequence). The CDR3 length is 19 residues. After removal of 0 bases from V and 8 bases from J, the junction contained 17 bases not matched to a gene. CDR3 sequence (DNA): TGTGCCACCAGCAGAGATTATGGTGGGAGGACAGGGCTTGAGGAAAAACTGTTTTTT. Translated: CATSRDYGGRTGLEEKLFF. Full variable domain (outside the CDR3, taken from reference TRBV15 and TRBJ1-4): DAMVIQNPRYQVTQFGKPVTLSCSQTLNHNVMYWYQQKSSQAPKLLFHYYDKDFNNEADTPDNFQSRRPNTSFCFLDIRSPGLGDTAMYLCATSRDYGGRTGLEEKLFFGSGTQLSVL.

CDR3 sequence: CASRLAGTYEQYF. CDR3 coding DNA: TGTGCCAGCCGACTAGCGGGGACCTACGAGCAGTACTTC. This chain joins TRBV7-2 and TRBJ2-7, with 11 nucleotides matching TRBD2. Per the germline V gene, CDR1 is SGHTA and CDR2 is FQGNSA. V shed 8 bases, J shed 2 bases, and the junction held 2 bases outside the gene matches. This CDR3 contains 13 residues. Supplemented by reference TRBV7-2 and TRBJ2-7, the full variable domain reads GAGVSQSPSNKVTEKGKDVELRCDPISGHTALYWYRQSLGQGLEFLIYFQGNSAPDKSGLPSDRFSAERTGGSVSTLTIQRTQQEDSAVYLCASRLAGTYEQYFGPGTRLTVT.

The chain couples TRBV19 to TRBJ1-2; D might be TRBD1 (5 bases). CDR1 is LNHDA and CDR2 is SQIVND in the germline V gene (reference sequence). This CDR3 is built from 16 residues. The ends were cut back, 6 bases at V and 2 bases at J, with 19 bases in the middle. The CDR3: CASSLRSGRENYGYTF. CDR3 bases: TGTGCCAGTAGCCTAAGGAGCGGCAGGGAGAACTATGGCTACACCTTC.

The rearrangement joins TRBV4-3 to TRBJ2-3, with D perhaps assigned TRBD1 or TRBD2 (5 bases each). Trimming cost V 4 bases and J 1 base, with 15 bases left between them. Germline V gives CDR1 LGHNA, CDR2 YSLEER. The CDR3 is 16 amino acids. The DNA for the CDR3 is TGCGCCAGCAGCCCCGAGGGACGGAAACGCACAGATACGCAGTATTTT. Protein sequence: CASSPEGRKRTDTQYF.